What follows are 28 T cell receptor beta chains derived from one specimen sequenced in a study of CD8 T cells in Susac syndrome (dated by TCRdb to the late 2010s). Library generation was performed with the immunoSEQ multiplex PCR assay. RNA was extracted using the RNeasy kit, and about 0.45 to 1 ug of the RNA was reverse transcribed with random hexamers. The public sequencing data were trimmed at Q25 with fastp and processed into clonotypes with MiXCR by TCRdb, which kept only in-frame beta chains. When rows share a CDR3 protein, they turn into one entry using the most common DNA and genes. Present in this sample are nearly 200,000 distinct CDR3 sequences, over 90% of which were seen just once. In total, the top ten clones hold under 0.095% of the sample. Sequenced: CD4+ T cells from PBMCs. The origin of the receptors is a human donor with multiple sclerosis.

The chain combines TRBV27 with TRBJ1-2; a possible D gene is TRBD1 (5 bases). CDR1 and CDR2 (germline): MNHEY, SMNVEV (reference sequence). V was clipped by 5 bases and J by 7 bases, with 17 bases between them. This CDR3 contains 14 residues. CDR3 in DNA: TGTGCCAGCAGTCCCCCGGGAAGGGGTACTGGCTACACCTTC. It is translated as CASSPPGRGTGYTF.

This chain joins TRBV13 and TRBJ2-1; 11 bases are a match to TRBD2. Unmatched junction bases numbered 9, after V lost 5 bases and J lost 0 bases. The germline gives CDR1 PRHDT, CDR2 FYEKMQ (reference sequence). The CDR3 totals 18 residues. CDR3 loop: CASSRPGTSGSSYNEQFF. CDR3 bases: TGTGCCAGCAGCCGGCCCGGGACTAGCGGTAGCTCCTACAATGAGCAGTTCTTC.

CDR3 coding DNA: TGCAGCGTACGGCCCCGAGCTGTTAGGAAGCAGTTCTTC. It is translated as CSVRPRAVRKQFF. The chain links TRBV29-1 to TRBJ2-1; D remains unclear. Germline values: CDR1 SQVTM, CDR2 ANQGSEA. This CDR3 is 13 amino acids long. Deletions cut 6 bases from V and 11 bases from J, with 20 bases between.

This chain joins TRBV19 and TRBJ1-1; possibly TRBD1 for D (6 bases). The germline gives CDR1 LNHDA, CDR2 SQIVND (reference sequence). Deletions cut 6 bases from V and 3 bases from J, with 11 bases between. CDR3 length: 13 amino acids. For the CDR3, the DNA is TGTGCCAGTAGCGGACAGTCCTACACTGAAGCTTTCTTT. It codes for CASSGQSYTEAFF.

CDR3 protein: CSARKAGENEKLFF. CDR3 bases: TGCAGTGCCAGGAAGGCAGGGGAAAATGAAAAACTGTTTTTT. The rearrangement joins TRBV20-1 to TRBJ1-4; a weak D match, TRBD1 (6 bases). The CDR3 consists of 14 residues. V was shortened by 6 bases and J by 5 bases, with 16 bases between the two germline ends. The germline CDR1 and CDR2 sequences are DFQATT and SNEGSKA (reference sequence).

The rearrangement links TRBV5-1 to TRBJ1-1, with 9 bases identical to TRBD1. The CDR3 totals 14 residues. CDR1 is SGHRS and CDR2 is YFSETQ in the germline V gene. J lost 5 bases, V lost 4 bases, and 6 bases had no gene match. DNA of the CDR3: TGCGCCAGCAGCGGCGGACAGGGGCGGACTGAAGCTTTCTTT. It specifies CASSGGQGRTEAFF.

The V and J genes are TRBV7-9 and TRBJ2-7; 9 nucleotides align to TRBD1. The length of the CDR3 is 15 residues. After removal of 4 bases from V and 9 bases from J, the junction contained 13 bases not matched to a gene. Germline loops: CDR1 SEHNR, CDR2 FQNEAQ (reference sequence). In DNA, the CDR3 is TGTGCCAGCAGCTCATCTGGGACAGGGTCAATGGGGCAGTACTTC. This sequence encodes CASSSSGTGSMGQYF.

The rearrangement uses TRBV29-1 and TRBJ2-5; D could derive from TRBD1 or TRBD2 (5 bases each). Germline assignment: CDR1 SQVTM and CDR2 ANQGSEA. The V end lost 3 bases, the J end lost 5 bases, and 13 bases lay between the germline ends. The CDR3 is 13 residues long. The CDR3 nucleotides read TGCAGCGTTGAGGGGACCCTGAGGGAGACCCAGTACTTC. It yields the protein CSVEGTLRETQYF. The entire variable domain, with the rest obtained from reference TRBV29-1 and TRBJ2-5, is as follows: SAVISQKPSRDICQRGTSLTIQCQVDSQVTMMFWYRQQPGQSLTLIATANQGSEATYESGFVIDKFPISRPNLTFSTLTVSNMSPEDSSIYLCSVEGTLRETQYFGPGTRLLVL.

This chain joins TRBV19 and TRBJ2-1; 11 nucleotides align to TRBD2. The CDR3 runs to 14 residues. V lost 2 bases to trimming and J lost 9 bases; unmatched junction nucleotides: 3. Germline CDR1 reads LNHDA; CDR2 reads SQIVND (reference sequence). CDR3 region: CASSIPGTSGEQFF. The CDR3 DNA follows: TGTGCCAGTAGTATACCCGGGACTAGCGGTGAGCAGTTCTTC.

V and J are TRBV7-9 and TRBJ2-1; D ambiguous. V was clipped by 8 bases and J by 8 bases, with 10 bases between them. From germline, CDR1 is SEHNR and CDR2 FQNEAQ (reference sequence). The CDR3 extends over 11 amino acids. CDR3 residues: CASGMSYEQFF. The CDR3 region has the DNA TGTGCCAGCGGTATGAGCTATGAGCAGTTCTTC.

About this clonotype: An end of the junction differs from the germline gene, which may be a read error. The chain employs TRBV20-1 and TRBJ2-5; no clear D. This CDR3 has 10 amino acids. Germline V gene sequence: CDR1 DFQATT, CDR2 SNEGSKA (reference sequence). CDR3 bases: TGCAGTGCTAGAGAACGGTCCCCCCACTTC. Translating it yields CSARERSPHF.

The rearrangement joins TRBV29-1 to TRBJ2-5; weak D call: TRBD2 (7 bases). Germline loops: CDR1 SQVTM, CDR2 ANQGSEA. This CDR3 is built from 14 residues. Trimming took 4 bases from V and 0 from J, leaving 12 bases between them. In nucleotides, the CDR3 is TGCAGCGTTGGGCGGGGGCCGAACCAAGAGACCCAGTACTTC. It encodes CSVGRGPNQETQYF.

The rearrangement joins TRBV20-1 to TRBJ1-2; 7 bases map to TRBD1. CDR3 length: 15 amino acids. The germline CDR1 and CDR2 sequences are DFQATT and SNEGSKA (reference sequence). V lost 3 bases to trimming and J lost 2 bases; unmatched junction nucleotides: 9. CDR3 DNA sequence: TGCAGTGCTAGCGGCCAAACAGGGGCGAACTATGGCTACACCTTC. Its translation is CSASGQTGANYGYTF.

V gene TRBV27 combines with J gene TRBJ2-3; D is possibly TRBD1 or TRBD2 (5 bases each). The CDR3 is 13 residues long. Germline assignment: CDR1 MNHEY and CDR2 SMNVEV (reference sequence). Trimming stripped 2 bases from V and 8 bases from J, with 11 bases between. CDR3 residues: CASSLEGTFTQYF. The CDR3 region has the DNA TGTGCCAGCAGTTTAGAGGGGACGTTTACGCAGTATTTT.

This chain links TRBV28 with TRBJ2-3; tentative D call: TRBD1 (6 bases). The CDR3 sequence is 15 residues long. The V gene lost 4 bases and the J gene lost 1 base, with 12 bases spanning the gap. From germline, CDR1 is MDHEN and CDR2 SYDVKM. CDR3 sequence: CASSSGTLRTDTQYF. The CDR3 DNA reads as TGTGCCAGCAGTTCAGGGACACTCCGCACAGATACGCAGTATTTT.

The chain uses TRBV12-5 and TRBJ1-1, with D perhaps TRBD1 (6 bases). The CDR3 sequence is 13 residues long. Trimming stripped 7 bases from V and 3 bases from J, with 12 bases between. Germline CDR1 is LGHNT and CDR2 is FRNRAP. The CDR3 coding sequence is TGTGCTAGTGTCCTGGACAGTTACACTGAAGCTTTCTTT. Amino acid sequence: CASVLDSYTEAFF.

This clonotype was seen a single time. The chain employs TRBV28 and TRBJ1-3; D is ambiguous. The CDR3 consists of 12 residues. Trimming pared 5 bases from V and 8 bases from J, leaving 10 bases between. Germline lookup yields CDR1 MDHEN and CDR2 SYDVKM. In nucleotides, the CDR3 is TGTGCCAGCAGTCGGGATCAGTACACCATATATTTT. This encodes CASSRDQYTIYF.

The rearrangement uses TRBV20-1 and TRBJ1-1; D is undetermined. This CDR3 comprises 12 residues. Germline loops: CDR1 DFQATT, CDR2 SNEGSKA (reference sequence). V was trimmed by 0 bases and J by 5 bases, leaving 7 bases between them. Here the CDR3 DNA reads TGCAGTGCTAGAGATCGGAGTACTGAAGCTTTCTTT. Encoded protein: CSARDRSTEAFF.

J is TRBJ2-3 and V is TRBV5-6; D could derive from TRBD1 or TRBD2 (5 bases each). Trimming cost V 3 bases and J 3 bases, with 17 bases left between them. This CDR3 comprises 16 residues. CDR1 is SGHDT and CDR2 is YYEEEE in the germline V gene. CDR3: CASSSPGTWGTDTQYF. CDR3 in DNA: TGTGCCAGCAGCTCCCCCGGGACCTGGGGGACAGATACGCAGTATTTT.

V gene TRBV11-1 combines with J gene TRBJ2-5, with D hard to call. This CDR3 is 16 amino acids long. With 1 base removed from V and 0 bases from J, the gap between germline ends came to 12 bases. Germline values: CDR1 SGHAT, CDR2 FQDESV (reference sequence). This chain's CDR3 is CASSLVAHPNQETQYF. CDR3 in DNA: TGTGCCAGCAGCTTAGTGGCCCACCCGAACCAAGAGACCCAGTACTTC.

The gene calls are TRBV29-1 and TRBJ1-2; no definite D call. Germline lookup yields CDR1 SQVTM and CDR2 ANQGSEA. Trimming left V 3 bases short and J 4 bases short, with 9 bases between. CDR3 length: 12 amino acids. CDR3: CSVEESAYGYTF. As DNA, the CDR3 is TGCAGCGTTGAGGAATCTGCCTATGGCTACACCTTC.

The DNA of the CDR3 is TGCAGCGTACTGGCGGGGGAAGAGACCCAGTACTTC. Its translation is CSVLAGEETQYF. The chain couples TRBV29-1 to TRBJ2-5, with 7 bases that match TRBD2. The CDR3 consists of 12 residues. The ends lost 6 bases at V and 3 bases at J; junction bases unmatched: 4. Germline CDR1 reads SQVTM; CDR2 reads ANQGSEA.

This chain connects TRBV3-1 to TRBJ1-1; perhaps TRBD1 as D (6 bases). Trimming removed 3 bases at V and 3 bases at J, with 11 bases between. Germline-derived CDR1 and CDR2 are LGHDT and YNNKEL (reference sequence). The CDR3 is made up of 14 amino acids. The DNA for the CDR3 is TGTGCCAGCAGCCAGGCCCAGGGGTACACTGAAGCTTTCTTT. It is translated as CASSQAQGYTEAFF.

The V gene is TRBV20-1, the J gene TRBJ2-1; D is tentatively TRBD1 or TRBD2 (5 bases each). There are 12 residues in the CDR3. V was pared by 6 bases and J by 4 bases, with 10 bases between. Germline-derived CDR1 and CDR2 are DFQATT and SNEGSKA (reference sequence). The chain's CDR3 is CSAPGLYNEQFF. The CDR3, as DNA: TGCAGTGCCCCGGGGCTTTACAATGAGCAGTTCTTC.

The CDR3 is CASSSDQPQHF. DNA for the CDR3: TGTGCCAGCAGTTCAGATCAGCCCCAGCATTTT. The chain uses TRBV6-6 and TRBJ1-5; D remains unclear. The germline gives CDR1 MNHNY, CDR2 SVGAGI (reference sequence). The length of the CDR3 is 11 residues. V was clipped by 4 bases and J by 5 bases, with 3 bases between them.

The CDR3 sequence is CSAREMAGGFNTEAFF. CDR3 DNA sequence: TGCAGTGCTAGGGAGATGGCAGGAGGATTCAACACTGAAGCTTTCTTT. J is TRBJ1-1 and V is TRBV20-1; the D is unclear. This CDR3 is 16 amino acids long. V shed 3 bases and J shed 2 bases, with 19 bases lying between them. Germline loops: CDR1 DFQATT, CDR2 SNEGSKA (reference sequence).

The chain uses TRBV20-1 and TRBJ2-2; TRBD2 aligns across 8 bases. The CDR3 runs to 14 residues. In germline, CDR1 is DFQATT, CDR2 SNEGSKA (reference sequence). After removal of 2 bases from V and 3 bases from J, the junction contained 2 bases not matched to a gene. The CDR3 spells CSARTGGYTGELFF. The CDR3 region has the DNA TGCAGTGCTAGAACGGGAGGGTACACCGGGGAGCTGTTTTTT.

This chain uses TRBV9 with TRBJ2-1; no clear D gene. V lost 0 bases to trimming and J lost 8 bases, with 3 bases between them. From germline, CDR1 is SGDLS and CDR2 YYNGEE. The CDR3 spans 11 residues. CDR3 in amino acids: CASSVEDEQFF. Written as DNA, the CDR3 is TGTGCCAGCAGCGTAGAGGATGAGCAGTTCTTC.